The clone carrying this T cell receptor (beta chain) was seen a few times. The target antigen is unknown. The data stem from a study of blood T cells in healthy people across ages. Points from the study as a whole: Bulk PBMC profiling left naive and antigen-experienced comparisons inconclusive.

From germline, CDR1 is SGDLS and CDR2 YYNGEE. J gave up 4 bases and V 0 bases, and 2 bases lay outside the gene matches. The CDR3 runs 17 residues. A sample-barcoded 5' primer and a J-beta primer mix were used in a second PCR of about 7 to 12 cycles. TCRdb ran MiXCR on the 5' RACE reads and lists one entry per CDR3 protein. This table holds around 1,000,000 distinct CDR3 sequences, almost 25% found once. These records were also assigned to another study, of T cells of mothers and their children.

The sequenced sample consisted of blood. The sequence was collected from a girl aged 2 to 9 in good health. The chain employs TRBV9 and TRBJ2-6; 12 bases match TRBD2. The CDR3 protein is CASSVGLAGAGANVLTF. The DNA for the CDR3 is TGTGCCAGCAGCGTAGGACTAGCGGGAGCCGGGGCCAACGTCCTGACTTTC.